The rows below give T cell receptor beta chains drawn from one sample of a study of response to subunit inactivated influenza vaccine. TCRdb fed the RT-PCR reads into MiXCR, producing one record per CDR3 protein. The sample contains over 400,000 distinct CDR3 sequences, approximately 11% of which appear only once. This specimen consisted of PBMCs from blood, obtained roughly 46 days after vaccination. Source of these receptors: a man aged 50-60 years who received an inactivated influenza vaccine. Each CDR3 is given with its conserved first and last residue. D genes are given only for firm matches. Only part of the rows carry a size: once, few, many, or a class if the clone is expanded.

j_call d_call clone_size v_call cdr3_aa cdr3_nt
TRBJ2-7 . few TRBV18 CASSPTSTYEQYF TGTGCCAGCTCACCAACTAGCACCTACGAGCAGTACTTC
TRBJ1-4 TRBD1 few TRBV5-1 CASSTGQGHTNEKLFF TGCGCCAGCAGCACCGGACAGGGGCATACTAATGAAAAACTGTTTTTT
TRBJ2-1 . many TRBV29-1 CSGGRKWQGTYNEQFF TGCAGCGGGGGTCGGAAGTGGCAGGGGACCTACAATGAGCAGTTCTTC
TRBJ2-7 . few TRBV18 CASRLQASSYEQYF TGTGCCAGCCGACTTCAGGCTAGCTCCTACGAGCAGTACTTC
TRBJ2-7 . few TRBV6-2/TRBV6-3 CASRGRDGVRQYEQYF TGTGCCAGCAGGGGACGAGACGGGGTGAGGCAATACGAGCAGTACTTC
TRBJ2-2 . . TRBV12-3/TRBV12-4 CASRGTLANTGELFF TGTGCCAGCAGGGGGACACTCGCGAACACCGGGGAGCTGTTTTTT
TRBJ2-5 . . TRBV9 CASSVTPVGEAQYF TGTGCCAGCAGCGTCACCCCCGTGGGTGAGGCCCAGTACTTC
TRBJ1-2 . . TRBV12-3/TRBV12-4 CASSPDHREGYTF TGTGCCAGCAGTCCCGATCACCGCGAGGGCTACACCTTC
TRBJ1-5 . . TRBV12-3/TRBV12-4 CASRAGRGDRQPQHF TGTGCCAGCAGGGCCGGCAGGGGTGATCGTCAGCCCCAGCATTTT
TRBJ2-5 TRBD1 few TRBV6-5 CASSFGQAETQYF TGTGCCAGCAGTTTTGGACAGGCGGAGACCCAGTACTTC
TRBJ1-5 TRBD1 . TRBV20-1 CSATTGGGAQHF TGCAGTGCAACAACAGGGGGCGGGGCCCAGCATTTT
TRBJ2-5 . many TRBV12-3/TRBV12-4 CASTSGRGWAYQETQYF TGTGCCAGCACCTCCGGACGAGGGTGGGCCTACCAAGAGACCCAGTACTTC
TRBJ2-1 TRBD1 few TRBV7-9 CASFSGGEQFF TGTGCCAGCTTTTCAGGGGGTGAGCAGTTCTTC
TRBJ2-7 TRBD1 . TRBV7-7 CASSPSPGQGGEQYF TGTGCTAGCAGCCCCTCTCCGGGACAGGGAGGGGAGCAGTACTTC
TRBJ2-3 TRBD2 few TRBV10-3 CAISLTSGVADTQYF TGTGCCATCAGTTTGACTAGCGGGGTGGCAGATACGCAGTATTTT
TRBJ2-3 . few TRBV3-1 CASSTGTPSTDTQYF TGTGCCAGCAGCACCGGGACACCCAGCACAGATACGCAGTATTTT
TRBJ2-5 . many TRBV30 CAWSLGFGETQYF TGTGCCTGGAGTTTAGGGTTTGGAGAGACCCAGTACTTC
TRBJ2-2 . few TRBV20-1 CSARSTGELFF TGCAGTGCTAGATCTACCGGGGAGCTGTTTTTT
TRBJ2-1 TRBD1 many TRBV5-5 CASSLTGTGLSGQFF TGTGCCAGCAGCTTGACCGGGACAGGCCTATCCGGGCAGTTCTTC
TRBJ2-7 TRBD2 . TRBV24-1 CATSDPGTSGSSRDEQYF TGTGCCACCAGTGACCCCGGGACTAGCGGGAGTAGCCGCGACGAGCAGTACTTC
TRBJ2-1 . many TRBV9 CASGKGRSSYNEQFF TGTGCCAGCGGGAAGGGACGGAGCTCCTACAATGAGCAGTTCTTC
TRBJ2-1 TRBD1 many TRBV7-2 CASSLGGQGANEQFF TGTGCCAGCAGCTTAGGGGGACAGGGGGCTAATGAGCAGTTCTTC
TRBJ1-2 . few TRBV5-1 CASSLTSALPYGYTF TGCGCCAGCAGCTTGACGTCAGCGCTCCCCTATGGCTACACCTTC
TRBJ1-1 . . TRBV4-1 CASSLTPLNTEAFF TGCGCCAGCAGCCTTACACCCCTGAACACTGAAGCTTTCTTT
TRBJ2-1 TRBD1 . TRBV6-2/TRBV6-3 CAIGQGLREQFF TGTGCCATCGGACAGGGGTTGAGGGAGCAGTTCTTC
TRBJ1-2 . many TRBV5-5 CASSLESVRAGYTF TGTGCCAGCAGCTTGGAGTCAGTTCGCGCTGGCTACACCTTC
TRBJ1-4 . once TRBV18 CASSLSQGTANEKLFF TGTGCCAGCTCACTATCTCAGGGTACGGCTAATGAAAAACTGTTTTTT
TRBJ2-2 . few TRBV4-3 CASSQGPGGTGELFF TGCGCCAGCAGCCAAGGTCCTGGGGGCACCGGGGAGCTGTTTTTT
TRBJ2-3 . few TRBV5-6 CASSQWSTDTQYF TGTGCCAGCAGCCAATGGAGCACAGATACGCAGTATTTT
TRBJ2-1 TRBD2 few TRBV3-1 CASSLAGGPIPLFF TGTGCCAGCTCACTAGCGGGGGGGCCTATTCCGCTGTTCTTC
TRBJ1-1 TRBD1 few TRBV5-1 CASGRGPTEAFF TGCGCCTCCGGGAGGGGGCCCACTGAAGCTTTCTTT
TRBJ2-1 . few TRBV7-2 CASNPRGSNEQFF TGTGCCAGCAATCCGCGCGGATCAAATGAGCAGTTCTTC
TRBJ2-7 . few TRBV24-1 CATSDLGTHKYF TGTGCCACCAGTGATTTGGGGACCCATAAGTACTTC
TRBJ2-7 . few TRBV5-6 CASSRTREQYF TGTGCCAGCAGCAGAACCCGCGAGCAGTACTTC
TRBJ1-2 TRBD1 . TRBV27 CASSLRSTGSYGYTF TGTGCCAGCAGTTTACGGTCGACAGGGAGCTATGGCTACACCTTC
TRBJ2-1 . many TRBV7-2 CASSLEYGGNEQFF TGTGCCAGCAGCTTAGAATATGGGGGAAATGAGCAGTTCTTC
TRBJ2-1 . few TRBV9 CASGPRGTYNEQFF TGTGCCAGCGGACCTAGGGGAACTTACAATGAGCAGTTCTTC
TRBJ2-5 TRBD1 many TRBV29-1 CSVWDRVPQETQYF TGCAGCGTTTGGGACAGGGTTCCCCAAGAGACCCAGTACTTC
TRBJ2-5 TRBD2 . TRBV20-1 CSAAAGGPKETQYF TGCAGTGCTGCCGCGGGGGGGCCGAAAGAGACCCAGTACTTC
TRBJ1-2 . many TRBV12-3/TRBV12-4 CASSGTGGYGYTF TGTGCCAGCAGTGGGACCGGCGGCTATGGCTACACCTTC
TRBJ2-3 . . TRBV5-1 CASSLSVASTDTQYF TGCGCCAGCAGCTTGTCTGTAGCGAGCACAGATACGCAGTATTTT
TRBJ1-4 . many TRBV12-3/TRBV12-4 CASSLRSSGLFF TGTGCCAGCAGCCTCAGGAGCTCAGGACTGTTTTTT
TRBJ1-2 . few TRBV20-1 CSASGGRGYGYTF TGCAGTGCTAGTGGCGGAAGGGGTTATGGCTACACCTTC
TRBJ2-7 . few TRBV5-6 CASSLYTGYEQYF TGTGCCAGCAGCTTGTATACGGGCTACGAGCAGTACTTC
TRBJ2-3 . . TRBV20-1 CSARDGKATDTQYF TGCAGTGCTAGAGATGGGAAAGCCACAGATACGCAGTATTTT
TRBJ2-7 . few TRBV20-1 CSARGRYEQYF TGCAGTGCTAGAGGACGGTACGAGCAGTACTTC
TRBJ1-2 . few TRBV12-5 CASGDPSATSDGYTF TGTGCTAGTGGGGACCCCTCCGCGACTTCTGATGGCTACACCTTC
TRBJ2-7 . few TRBV28 CASSPWRGSTYEQYF TGTGCCAGCAGCCCCTGGAGGGGGAGTACCTACGAGCAGTACTTC
TRBJ2-5 TRBD2 . TRBV7-2 CASSLGGRGLGETQYF TGTGCCAGCAGCTTAGGTGGGAGGGGTTTAGGAGAGACCCAGTACTTC
TRBJ2-1 TRBD2 few TRBV3-1 CASRGTSGKDNEQFF TGTGCCAGCAGGGGGACTAGCGGAAAGGACAATGAGCAGTTCTTC
TRBJ2-2 . . TRBV7-2 CASSLMAGSSGELFF TGTGCCAGCAGCTTAATGGCAGGATCGTCCGGGGAGCTGTTTTTT
TRBJ2-1 TRBD2 many TRBV29-1 CSVEGVREGRLSYNEQFF TGCAGCGTTGAAGGGGTGCGGGAGGGCCGGCTCTCCTACAATGAGCAGTTCTTC
TRBJ2-3 TRBD2 many TRBV29-1 CSVEGASKRGGTDTQYF TGCAGCGTTGAAGGTGCCTCTAAGCGGGGGGGAACAGATACGCAGTATTTT
TRBJ2-5 . many TRBV29-1 CSVNYLRGIQETQYF TGCAGCGTCAACTATCTTCGGGGGATACAAGAGACCCAGTACTTC
TRBJ1-2 . few TRBV7-3 CASSLDSSYYGYTF TGTGCCAGCAGCCTAGACTCCAGCTACTATGGCTACACCTTC